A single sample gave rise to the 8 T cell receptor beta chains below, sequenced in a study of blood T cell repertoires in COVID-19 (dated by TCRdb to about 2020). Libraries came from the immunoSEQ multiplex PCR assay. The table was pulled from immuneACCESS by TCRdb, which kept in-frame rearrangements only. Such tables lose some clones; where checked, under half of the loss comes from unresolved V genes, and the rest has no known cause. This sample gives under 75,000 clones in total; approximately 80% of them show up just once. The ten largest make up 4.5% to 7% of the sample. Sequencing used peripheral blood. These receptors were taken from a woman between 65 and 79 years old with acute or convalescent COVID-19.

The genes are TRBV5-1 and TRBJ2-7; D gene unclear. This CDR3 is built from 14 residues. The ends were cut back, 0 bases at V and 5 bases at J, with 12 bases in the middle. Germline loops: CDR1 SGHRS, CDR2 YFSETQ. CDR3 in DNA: TGCGCCAGCAGCTTGGACGGTAATCAAAACGAGCAGTACTTC. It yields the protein CASSLDGNQNEQYF.

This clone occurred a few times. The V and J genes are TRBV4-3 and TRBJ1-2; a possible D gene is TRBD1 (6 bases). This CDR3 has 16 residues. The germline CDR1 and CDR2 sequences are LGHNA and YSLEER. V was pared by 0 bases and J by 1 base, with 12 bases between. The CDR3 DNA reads TGCGCCAGCAGCCAAGAGGCGGGGGCTCTTAACTATGGCTACACCTTC. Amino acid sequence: CASSQEAGALNYGYTF.

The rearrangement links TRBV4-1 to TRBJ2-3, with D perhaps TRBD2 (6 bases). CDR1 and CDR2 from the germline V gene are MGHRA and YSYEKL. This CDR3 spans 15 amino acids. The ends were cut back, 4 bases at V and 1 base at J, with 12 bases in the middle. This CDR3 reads CASSPWGGGTDTQYF. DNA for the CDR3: TGCGCCAGCAGCCCTTGGGGCGGGGGCACAGATACGCAGTATTTT.

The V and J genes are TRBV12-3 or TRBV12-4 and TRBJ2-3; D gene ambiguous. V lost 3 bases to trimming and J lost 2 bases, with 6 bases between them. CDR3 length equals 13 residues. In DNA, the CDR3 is TGTGCCAGCAGTTTTTCCCTCACAGATACGCAGTATTTT. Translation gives CASSFSLTDTQYF.

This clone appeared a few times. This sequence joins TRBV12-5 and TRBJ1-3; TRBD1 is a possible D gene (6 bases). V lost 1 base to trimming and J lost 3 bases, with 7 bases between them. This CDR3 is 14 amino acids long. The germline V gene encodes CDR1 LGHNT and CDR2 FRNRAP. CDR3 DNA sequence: TGTGCTAGTGGTTTGGGCAGGGGTGGAAACACCATATATTTT. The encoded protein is CASGLGRGGNTIYF.

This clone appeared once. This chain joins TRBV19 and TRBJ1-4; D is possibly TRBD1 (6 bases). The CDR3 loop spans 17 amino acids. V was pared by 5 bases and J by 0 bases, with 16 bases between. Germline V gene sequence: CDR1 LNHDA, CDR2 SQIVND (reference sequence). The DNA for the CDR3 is TGTGCCAGTAGTCGCCGCGGGGGGCAAGCAACTAATGAAAAACTGTTTTTT. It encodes CASSRRGGQATNEKLFF. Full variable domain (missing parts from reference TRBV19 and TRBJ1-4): DGGITQSPKYLFRKEGQNVTLSCEQNLNHDAMYWYRQDPGQGLRLIYYSQIVNDFQKGDIAEGYSVSREKKESFPLTVTSAQKNPTAFYLCASSRRGGQATNEKLFFGSGTQLSVL.

The CDR3 DNA follows: TGTGCCAGTAGTATAGACCCGGACAGGGTTAATGAAAAACTGTTTTTT. Protein sequence: CASSIDPDRVNEKLFF. The chain recombines TRBV19 with TRBJ1-4, with TRBD1 matching over 8 bases. The trim removed 0 bases at V and 4 bases at J, leaving 4 bases unmatched. Germline CDR1 is LNHDA and CDR2 is SQIVND (reference sequence). CDR3 length equals 16 residues. Full variable domain (outside the CDR3, taken from reference TRBV19 and TRBJ1-4): DGGITQSPKYLFRKEGQNVTLSCEQNLNHDAMYWYRQDPGQGLRLIYYSQIVNDFQKGDIAEGYSVSREKKESFPLTVTSAQKNPTAFYLCASSIDPDRVNEKLFFGSGTQLSVL.

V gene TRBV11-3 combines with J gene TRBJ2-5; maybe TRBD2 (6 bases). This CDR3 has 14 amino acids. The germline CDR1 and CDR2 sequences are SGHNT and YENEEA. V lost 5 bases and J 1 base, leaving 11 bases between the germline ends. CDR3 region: CASSVRDFQETQYF. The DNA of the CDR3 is TGTGCCAGCAGCGTCCGGGACTTCCAAGAGACCCAGTACTTC.